This T cell receptor (beta chain) emerged from a study of T cell responses to AZD1222 COVID-19 vaccine. Whole-study findings and limits: Repertoires were sampled only after the peak T cell response. Across spike, vaccine-associated CD4 TCRs were found, dominant at 160-218 and 743-854.

Note on this clone: The antigen remains undetermined.

The table came from immunoSEQ multiplex PCR; TCRdb's copy has only in-frame clones and leaves some out. The sample yields about 120,000 clones, 80% to 90% seen once. The material sequenced was peripheral blood, taken on day 0 of AZD1222 vaccination. The sequence was collected from an adult in good health.

CDR3 nucleotides: TGTGCCAGCAGTCCTACAGAGGCGGGAGGGGAGACCCAGTACTTC. It translates to CASSPTEAGGETQYF. The chain combines TRBV7-6 with TRBJ2-5, with TRBD2 matching 9 bases. Trimming removed 6 bases from V and 5 bases from J; junction bases left unmatched: 10. The CDR3 runs 15 residues. Looked up from germline, CDR1 is SGHVS and CDR2 is FNYEAQ.